The source of this TCR beta chain is a study of Ad26.COV2.S vaccination and SARS-CoV-2 variants. Sequencing used immunoSEQ multiplex PCR; TCRdb keeps in-frame clones, though not all of them. This table holds 180,000 or so clones, around nine tenths found once. The count of this clone is one. The antigen is not known. Notes on the study in general: Those who received the vaccine showed greater spike-specific TCR breadth than those given placebo.

Germline V gene data show CDR1 as SGHTA and CDR2 as FQGTGA. V shed 2 bases, J shed 2 bases, and the junction held 2 bases outside the gene matches. This CDR3 contains 17 residues. This sequence originates from a human donor who had recovered from COVID-19. Sequencing was performed on peripheral blood, taken after recovery from COVID-19. This chain connects TRBV7-3 to TRBJ2-1; 14 bases are a match to TRBD2. The CDR3 region has the DNA TGTGCCAGCAGCTTAGCGGGACTAGCGGGAGCCTACAATGAGCAGTTCTTC. Amino acid sequence: CASSLAGLAGAYNEQFF.